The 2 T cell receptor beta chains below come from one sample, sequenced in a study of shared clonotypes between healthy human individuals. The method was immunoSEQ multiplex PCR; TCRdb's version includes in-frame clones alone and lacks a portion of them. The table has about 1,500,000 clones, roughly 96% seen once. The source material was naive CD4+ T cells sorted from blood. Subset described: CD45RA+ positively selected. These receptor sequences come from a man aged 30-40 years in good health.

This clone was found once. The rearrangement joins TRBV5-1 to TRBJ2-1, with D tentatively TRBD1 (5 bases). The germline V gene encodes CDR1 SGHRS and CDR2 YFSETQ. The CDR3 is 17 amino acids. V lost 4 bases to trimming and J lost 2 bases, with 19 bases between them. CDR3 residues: CASSPISGWTTYNEQFF. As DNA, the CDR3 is TGCGCCAGCAGCCCGATATCTGGTTGGACAACCTACAATGAGCAGTTCTTC.

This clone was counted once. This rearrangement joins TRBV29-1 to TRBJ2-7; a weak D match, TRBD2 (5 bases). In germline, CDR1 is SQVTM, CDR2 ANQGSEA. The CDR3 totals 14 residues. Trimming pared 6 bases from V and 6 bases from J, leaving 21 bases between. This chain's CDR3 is CSVTPKFRAGEQYF. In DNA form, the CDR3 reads TGCAGCGTGACCCCTAAGTTCCGCGCGGGCGAGCAGTACTTC.